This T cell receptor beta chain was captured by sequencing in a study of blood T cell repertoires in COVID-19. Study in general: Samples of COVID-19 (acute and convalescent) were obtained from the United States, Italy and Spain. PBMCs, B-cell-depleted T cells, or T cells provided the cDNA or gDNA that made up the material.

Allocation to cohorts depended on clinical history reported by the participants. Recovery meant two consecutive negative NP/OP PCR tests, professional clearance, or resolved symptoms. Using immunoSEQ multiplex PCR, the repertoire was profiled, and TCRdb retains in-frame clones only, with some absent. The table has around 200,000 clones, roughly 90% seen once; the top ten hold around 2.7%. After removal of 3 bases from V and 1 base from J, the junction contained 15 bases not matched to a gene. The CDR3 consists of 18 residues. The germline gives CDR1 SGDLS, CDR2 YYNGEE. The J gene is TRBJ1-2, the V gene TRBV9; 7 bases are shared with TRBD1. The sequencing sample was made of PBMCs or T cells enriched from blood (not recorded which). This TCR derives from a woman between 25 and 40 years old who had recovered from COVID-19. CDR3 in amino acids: CASSASPRRQGINYGYTF. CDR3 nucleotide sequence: TGTGCCAGCAGCGCATCTCCCAGACGACAGGGTATTAACTATGGCTACACCTTC.